These T cell receptor beta chains were read from a single sample in a study of blood T cell repertoires in COVID-19. Only in-frame clones appear in the TCRdb table, and some are missing; sequencing was by immunoSEQ multiplex PCR. The data hold about 35,000 clones, with approximately 89% observed a single time. Sequencing was carried out using peripheral blood. Source of these receptors: a human donor in a cohort sampled during active COVID-19. Each CDR3 is given with its conserved first and last residue. The D gene is left open where the match is weak. Clone size is given for some rows only: seen once, a few or many times, or a class if the clone is expanded.

CDR3 DNA,CDR3 protein,D gene,J gene,clone size,V gene
TGTGCCAGCAGTTCAGGGGCAGGGGGTTACACAGATACGCAGTATTTT,CASSSGAGGYTDTQYF,TRBD1,TRBJ2-3,NA,TRBV6-5
TGTGCCAGCAGCTGGAACAGGGTCACCGGGGAGCTGTTTTTT,CASSWNRVTGELFF,NA,TRBJ2-2,NA,TRBV5-6
TGCAGCGTGAGGCTCGGCAATCAGCCCCAGCATTTT,CSVRLGNQPQHF,NA,TRBJ1-5,NA,TRBV29-1
TGTGCCACCAGTGATCCCGGGGGGGCTGGAGATACGCAGTATTTT,CATSDPGGAGDTQYF,TRBD2,TRBJ2-3,NA,TRBV24-1
TGTGCCAGCAGCTTAGACTACCGCGAGCAGTACTTC,CASSLDYREQYF,NA,TRBJ2-7,NA,TRBV7-9
TGCGCCAGCAGCGTGGCCGGCGGCAGGGCCGGCACCGGGGAGCTGTTTTTT,CASSVAGGRAGTGELFF,NA,TRBJ2-2,few,TRBV5-1
TGTGCCAGCAGTGAATGGCAGGGGGCGGCTGAAAAACTGTTTTTT,CASSEWQGAAEKLFF,TRBD1,TRBJ1-4,NA,TRBV2
TGTGCCAGCACCCCAAGCATGGGGCGAAATTCACCCCTCCACTTT,CASTPSMGRNSPLHF,NA,TRBJ1-6,once,TRBV6-5
TGTGCCAGCTCAACCGACAGGGCGGACACCATATATTTT,CASSTDRADTIYF,TRBD1,TRBJ1-3,NA,TRBV18
TGTGCCAGCAGCAAAAGAGGACCTAGGGACAGGGGATCGGGCAATGAGCAGTTCTTC,CASSKRGPRDRGSGNEQFF,NA,TRBJ2-1,NA,TRBV21-1
TGTGCCAGCAGTTACCTCGCGGGCCCATCCTACGAGCAGTACTTC,CASSYLAGPSYEQYF,NA,TRBJ2-7,NA,TRBV6-2/TRBV6-3
TGTGCCAGCAGCCAACAGGGAAGAAACACCATATATTTT,CASSQQGRNTIYF,NA,TRBJ1-3,NA,TRBV6-6
TGCGCCAGCAGACCCCACATTTACTCCTACAATGAGCAGTTCTTC,CASRPHIYSYNEQFF,NA,TRBJ2-1,NA,TRBV4-1
TGTGCCAGCAGCCGACCCCTAGCAAGCGGGGAGCTGTTTTTT,CASSRPLASGELFF,NA,TRBJ2-2,NA,TRBV3-1/TRBV3-2
TGTGCCAGCTCACCTTCACAGGGGGGCGAGACCCAGTACTTC,CASSPSQGGETQYF,TRBD1,TRBJ2-5,NA,TRBV18
TGCAGCGTTTTGGCGGGCGAGGGTTACGAGCAGTACTTC,CSVLAGEGYEQYF,NA,TRBJ2-7,few,TRBV29-1
TGTGCCAGCAGTCCCCCACGACGACAGGGCACCCTTATGAACACTGAAGCTTTCTTT,CASSPPRRQGTLMNTEAFF,TRBD1,TRBJ1-1,NA,TRBV27
TGTGCCAGCAGGGGGGGGGCGAGGGAGCAGTACTTC,CASRGGAREQYF,NA,TRBJ2-7,NA,TRBV6-6
TGCGCCAGCAGCTTGGGTGAAACGGGGACCCAGTACTTC,CASSLGETGTQYF,NA,TRBJ2-5,NA,TRBV5-1
TGTGCCACCGAGGGGGGGTCGGGCAATCAGCCCCAGCATTTT,CATEGGSGNQPQHF,NA,TRBJ1-5,once,TRBV19
TGTGCCAGCAGCAGGACAGGGTTTGGATCCAAAAACATTCAGTACTTC,CASSRTGFGSKNIQYF,TRBD1,TRBJ2-4,once,TRBV28
TGTGCCAGCGGACTAGCGGGGGTCAATGAGCAGTTCTTC,CASGLAGVNEQFF,TRBD2,TRBJ2-1,NA,TRBV7-9
TGTGCCAGCAGTAGCCGATTAACAGGGGACTACGAGCAGTACTTC,CASSSRLTGDYEQYF,TRBD1,TRBJ2-7,NA,TRBV28
TGTGCCAGCAGTTACGCAGGTCGAACTTATGGCTACACCTTC,CASSYAGRTYGYTF,NA,TRBJ1-2,NA,TRBV6-6
TGTGCCAGCACCCTTGCGGGGGGCGGCGCCGGGGAGCTGTTTTTT,CASTLAGGGAGELFF,TRBD2,TRBJ2-2,NA,TRBV7-2
TGCGCCAGCGCACAACTAGCGGGGTCGGTAGATACGCAGTATTTT,CASAQLAGSVDTQYF,TRBD2,TRBJ2-3,NA,TRBV4-1
TGTGCCAGCAGGGACTCTACAACTAATGAAAAACTGTTTTTT,CASRDSTTNEKLFF,NA,TRBJ1-4,NA,TRBV25-1
TGTGCCAGCAGCCAAGGCTCTAGCGGGGGGGCCGGCGAGCAGTACTTC,CASSQGSSGGAGEQYF,TRBD2,TRBJ2-7,NA,TRBV3-1/TRBV3-2
TGTGCCAGCAGCCCCCGGGACAGGGGCACTGAAGCTTTCTTT,CASSPRDRGTEAFF,TRBD1,TRBJ1-1,NA,TRBV3-1/TRBV3-2
TGTGCCAGCAGTGGGACAGGGAACTATGGCTACACCTTC,CASSGTGNYGYTF,TRBD1,TRBJ1-2,NA,TRBV6-4
TGCAGTGCTAGTGGGGACAGGATCAATCAGCCCCAGCATTTT,CSASGDRINQPQHF,TRBD1,TRBJ1-5,NA,TRBV20-1
TGTGCCAGCAGACAGGGGTGGAAAAACATTCAGTACTTC,CASRQGWKNIQYF,TRBD1,TRBJ2-4,once,TRBV28
TGTGCCAGCAGTTACTCGGGACTAGCGGGGTCCGAGCAGTACTTC,CASSYSGLAGSEQYF,TRBD2,TRBJ2-7,NA,TRBV6-2/TRBV6-3
TGTGCCAGCAGTCATGGACAGTTCAATCAGCCCCAGCATTTT,CASSHGQFNQPQHF,NA,TRBJ1-5,NA,TRBV28
TGTGCCAGCAGCTTACCGGCAGGGGTGGCTTTCTTT,CASSLPAGVAFF,NA,TRBJ1-1,NA,TRBV7-9
TGTGCCACCAGTGATTCCGGGACAAGTAATCAGCCCCAGCATTTT,CATSDSGTSNQPQHF,NA,TRBJ1-5,NA,TRBV24-1
TGTGCCAGCAGAACCTGGACTAGCTCTGGAAACACCATATATTTT,CASRTWTSSGNTIYF,NA,TRBJ1-3,NA,TRBV2
TGTGCCACCAGTGCCCTTGGACTAGCGGGGGACAATACGCAGTATTTT,CATSALGLAGDNTQYF,TRBD2,TRBJ2-3,NA,TRBV24-1
TGTGCCAGCAGCGTAGGGGACTCGAAAGTGGGGCAGCCCCAGCATTTT,CASSVGDSKVGQPQHF,NA,TRBJ1-5,NA,TRBV9
TGTGCCACCAGTGGAACCGGGACAGGGGGCTATGAAAAACTGTTTTTT,CATSGTGTGGYEKLFF,TRBD1,TRBJ1-4,NA,TRBV24-1
TGCAGTGCTAGTCCGGGACAGGGGGGTGTGGGTGAAAAACTGTTTTTT,CSASPGQGGVGEKLFF,TRBD1,TRBJ1-4,NA,TRBV20-1
TGTGCCAGCAGCCACGCCCGGACAGGGGGCATAGTCACAGATACGCAGTATTTT,CASSHARTGGIVTDTQYF,TRBD1,TRBJ2-3,NA,TRBV6-2/TRBV6-3
TGCGCCAGCAGCCGCACCCAGGGAACTAATGAAAAACTGTTTTTT,CASSRTQGTNEKLFF,NA,TRBJ1-4,NA,TRBV5-1
TGTGCCAGCAGCTTAGCCTTAGGACAGGGGGAGCAGTTCTTC,CASSLALGQGEQFF,TRBD1,TRBJ2-1,NA,TRBV7-8
TGTGCCAGCAGCCAAGATCGGGACAGGTTTCTTTCACCCCTCCACTTT,CASSQDRDRFLSPLHF,TRBD1,TRBJ1-6,NA,TRBV4-2